The 18 T cell receptor beta chains presented below share a single source sample, sequenced in a study of OX40 agonist ivuxolimab in advanced cancers. Libraries were prepared by immunoSEQ multiplex PCR; TCRdb keeps only in-frame clonotypes and omits some of them. The data show just under 65,000 clones, 91% seen once. This specimen was CD4+ or CD8+ T cells sorted from blood, taken in a trial of the OX40 agonist ivuxolimab. All receptors come from an adult with an advanced solid tumor such as melanoma, head and neck, liver or kidney cancer.

This clone was picked up one time. This rearrangement joins TRBV5-6 to TRBJ2-7, with D uncertain. The CDR3 runs 12 residues. V lost 6 bases, J lost 2 bases, and 9 bases lay in between. Germline V gene lookup returns CDR1 SGHDT and CDR2 YYEEEE. CDR3 in DNA: TGTGCCAGCACCTATAAGGCCTACGAGCAGTACTTC. It yields the protein CASTYKAYEQYF.

V and J are TRBV28 and TRBJ2-1, with TRBD2 identical over 11 bases. Germline-derived CDR1 and CDR2 are MDHEN and SYDVKM. This CDR3 has 13 amino acids. With 6 bases clipped from V and 8 bases from J, the junction kept 3 bases outside the gene matches. Written as DNA, the CDR3 is TGTGCCAGCAGGACTAGCGGGATCTATGAGCAGTTCTTC. Residues: CASRTSGIYEQFF.

The V call is TRBV7-9, the J call TRBJ2-5; a weak D match, TRBD2 (6 bases). The CDR3 has 15 residues. V was trimmed by 0 bases and J by 4 bases, leaving 12 bases between them. Germline assignment: CDR1 SEHNR and CDR2 FQNEAQ (reference sequence). The CDR3 region has the DNA TGTGCCAGCAGCTTAGCTCGGATCGGGAGAGAGACCCAGTACTTC. This encodes CASSLARIGRETQYF.

The chain joins TRBV2 to TRBJ2-5, with a weak D call TRBD2 (6 bases). The CDR3 spans 13 residues. The germline gives CDR1 SNHLY, CDR2 FYNNEI. V lost 11 bases to trimming and J lost 1 base, with 14 bases between them. CDR3 nucleotide sequence: TGTGCCCGAGCCCGGGACTCCCAAGAGACCCAGTACTTC. Its protein product is CARARDSQETQYF. Supplemented by reference TRBV2 and TRBJ2-5, the full variable domain reads EPEVTQTPSHQVTQMGQEVILRCVPISNHLYFYWYRQILGQKVEFLVSFYNNEISEKSEIFDDQFSVERPDGSNFTLKIRSTKLEDSAMYFCARARDSQETQYFGPGTRLLVL.

The genes are TRBV28 and TRBJ2-2; TRBD2 matches 13 bases. The junction had 5 bases not matched to a gene; V was cut back by 7 bases and J by 3 bases. Looked up from germline, CDR1 is MDHEN and CDR2 is SYDVKM. The CDR3 covers 16 residues. DNA of the CDR3: TGTGCCAGCATTGCAGGGACTAGCGGGGACACCGGGGAGCTGTTTTTT. Its translation: CASIAGTSGDTGELFF.

The CDR3 protein is CASSPEVSPSYEQYF. DNA for the CDR3: TGTGCCAGCAGTCCCGAGGTGAGCCCCTCCTACGAGCAGTACTTC. V and J are TRBV6-4 and TRBJ2-7, with D hard to call. This CDR3 spans 15 amino acids. The V and J ends lost 5 bases and 0 bases respectively, with 14 bases between them. Germline V gene data show CDR1 as MRHNA and CDR2 as SNTAGT.

The V gene is TRBV18, the J gene TRBJ1-3; no clear D gene. This CDR3 spans 14 amino acids. Trimming pared 3 bases from V and 0 bases from J, leaving 6 bases between. Germline CDR1 is KGHSH and CDR2 is LQKENI. CDR3 DNA: TGTGCCAGCTCACCGGGGAGCTCTGGAAACACCATATATTTT. This sequence encodes CASSPGSSGNTIYF.

The chain couples TRBV28 to TRBJ2-5; 7 bases agree with TRBD2. This CDR3 has 15 amino acids. The ends lost 8 bases at V and 2 bases at J; junction bases unmatched: 11. The germline CDR1 and CDR2 sequences are MDHEN and SYDVKM. DNA of the CDR3: TGTGCCAGCTACCAGGCGGGAGTGTGGCAAGAGACCCAGTACTTC. This encodes CASYQAGVWQETQYF.

The genes are TRBV15 and TRBJ2-1, with 14 bases fitting TRBD2. Trimming took 8 bases from V and 14 from J; bases not matched to a gene: 8. The CDR3 has 13 residues. The germline gives CDR1 LNHNV, CDR2 YYDKDF (reference sequence). CDR3 residues: CATSGLAGEEEFF. CDR3 nucleotide sequence: TGTGCCACCTCGGGACTAGCGGGAGAGGAGGAGTTCTTC.

V is TRBV28 and J is TRBJ1-1; no definite D call. Looked up from germline, CDR1 is MDHEN and CDR2 is SYDVKM. CDR3 length: 14 residues. Between the trimmed V and J ends, which lost 8 bases and 1 base, there was a span of 14 bases. In DNA form, the CDR3 reads TGTGCCAGCCCTAAACCCTTTGAGAACACTGAAGCTTTCTTT. Translating gives CASPKPFENTEAFF.

The chain uses TRBV21-1 and TRBJ1-4. TRBV21-1 is tagged as a pseudogene. The CDR3 is 16 residues long. CDR3 loop: CASSTHLLRDHEKLFF. The CDR3 DNA reads as TGTGCCAGCAGCACCCACCTACTTCGGGATCATGAAAAACTGTTTTTT.

In this sample, this clone turned up a few times. The chain couples TRBV30 to TRBJ1-1; D is uncertain. CDR3 length equals 12 residues. CDR1 GTSNPN and CDR2 SVGIG come from the germline V gene (reference sequence). Trimming took off 4 bases at V and 1 base at J, with 7 bases between the two ends. The CDR3: CAWTTANTEAFF. The DNA of the CDR3 is TGTGCCTGGACTACAGCGAACACTGAAGCTTTCTTT.

This sequence joins TRBV9 and TRBJ2-1; weak D call: TRBD1 (5 bases). V was trimmed by 0 bases and J by 6 bases, leaving 13 bases between them. The germline CDR1 and CDR2 sequences are SGDLS and YYNGEE. This CDR3 region has 15 residues. CDR3 residues: CASSVGAQRGNEQFF. CDR3 in DNA: TGTGCCAGCAGCGTAGGGGCTCAAAGGGGCAATGAGCAGTTCTTC.

The chain has TRBV7-9 and TRBJ2-7, with D possibly matching TRBD2 (5 bases). Germline V gene lookup returns CDR1 SEHNR and CDR2 FQNEAQ (reference sequence). V lost 5 bases to trimming and J lost 3 bases, with 14 bases between them. The CDR3 has 14 residues. The CDR3 nucleotides read TGTGCCAGCAGCCTCCAGGACTGGGACTACGAGCAGTACTTC. Translated, it gives CASSLQDWDYEQYF.

The CDR3 loop reads CASSSPGSNTEAFF. CDR3 in DNA: TGTGCCAGCAGTTCCCCAGGGTCGAACACTGAAGCTTTCTTT. The V call is TRBV6-5, the J call TRBJ1-1; weak D call: TRBD1 (5 bases). CDR1 MNHEY and CDR2 SVGAGI come from the germline V gene. Trimming pared 4 bases from V and 1 base from J, leaving 10 bases between. This CDR3 is 14 amino acids long.

V is TRBV28 and J is TRBJ2-5; tentatively, D is TRBD1 (5 bases). Germline CDR1 reads MDHEN; CDR2 reads SYDVKM. Between the trimmed V and J ends, which lost 2 bases and 9 bases, there was a span of 13 bases. The CDR3 contains 13 residues. The CDR3 DNA reads as TGTGCCAGCAGTTTACGCAGAATAGGGGCCCAGTACTTC. Its protein is CASSLRRIGAQYF.

This clone was detected once. The chain is built from TRBV5-1 and TRBJ2-2, with a possible D match to TRBD1 (6 bases). Germline V CDR1 and CDR2: SGHRS, YFSETQ. Trimming pared 2 bases from V and 6 bases from J, leaving 11 bases between. The CDR3 consists of 14 residues. The CDR3, as DNA: TGCGCCAGCAGCTTCCAACAGGGCCCCGGGGAGCTGTTTTTT. Protein sequence: CASSFQQGPGELFF.

The chain couples TRBV7-8 to TRBJ2-1; 11 nucleotides line up with TRBD1. Germline V lookup: CDR1 SGHVS, CDR2 FQNEAQ. CDR3 size: 14 residues. With V trimmed by 5 bases and J by 8 bases, 5 bases remained unmatched. The CDR3 DNA reads TGTGCCAGCAGCCTGGACAGGGGGCGCGATGAGCAGTTCTTC. Translated, it gives CASSLDRGRDEQFF.